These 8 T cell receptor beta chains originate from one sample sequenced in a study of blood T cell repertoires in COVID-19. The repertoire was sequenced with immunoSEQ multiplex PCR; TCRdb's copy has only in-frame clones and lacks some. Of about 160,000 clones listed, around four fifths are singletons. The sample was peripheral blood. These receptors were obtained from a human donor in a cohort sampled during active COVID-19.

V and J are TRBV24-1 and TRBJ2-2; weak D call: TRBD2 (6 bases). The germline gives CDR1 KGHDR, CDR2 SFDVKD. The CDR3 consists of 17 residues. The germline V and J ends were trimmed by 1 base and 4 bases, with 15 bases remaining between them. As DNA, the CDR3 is TGTGCCACCAGTGATTTTGCCGGGGGTAGGGTCACCGGGGAGCTGTTTTTT. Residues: CATSDFAGGRVTGELFF.

The DNA of the CDR3 is TGTGCCAGCAGCTTAGATCCGAGTTATAATTCACCCCTCCACTTT. Translating gives CASSLDPSYNSPLHF. The rearrangement links TRBV11-2 to TRBJ1-6; no firm D call. The CDR3 totals 15 residues. V lost 0 bases and J lost 4, with 7 bases in between. Germline V gives CDR1 SGHAT, CDR2 FQNNGV.

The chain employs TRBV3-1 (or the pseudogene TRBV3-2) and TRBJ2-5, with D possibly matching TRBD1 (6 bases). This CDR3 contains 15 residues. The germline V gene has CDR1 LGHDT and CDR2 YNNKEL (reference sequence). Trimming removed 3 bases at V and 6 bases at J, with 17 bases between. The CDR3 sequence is CASSQVGGEMKTQYF. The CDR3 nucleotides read TGTGCCAGCAGCCAGGTAGGGGGAGAGATGAAGACCCAGTACTTC.

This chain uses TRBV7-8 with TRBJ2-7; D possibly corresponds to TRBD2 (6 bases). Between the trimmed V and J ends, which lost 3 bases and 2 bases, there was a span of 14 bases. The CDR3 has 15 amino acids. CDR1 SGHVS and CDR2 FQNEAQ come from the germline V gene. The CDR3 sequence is CASSLGGGSTYEQYF. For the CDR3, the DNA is TGTGCCAGCAGCTTGGGTGGGGGGTCCACCTACGAGCAGTACTTC.

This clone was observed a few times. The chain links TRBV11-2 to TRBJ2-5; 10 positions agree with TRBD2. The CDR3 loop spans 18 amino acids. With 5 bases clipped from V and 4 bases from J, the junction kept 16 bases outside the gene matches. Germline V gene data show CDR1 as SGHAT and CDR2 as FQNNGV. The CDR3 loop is CASSVGGGSSGSSETQYF. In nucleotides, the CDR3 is TGTGCCAGCAGCGTCGGAGGGGGATCTAGCGGGAGTTCAGAGACCCAGTACTTC. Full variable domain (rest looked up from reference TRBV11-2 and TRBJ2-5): EAGVAQSPRYKIIEKRQSVAFWCNPISGHATLYWYQQILGQGPKLLIQFQNNGVVDDSQLPKDRFSAERLKGVDSTLKIQPAKLEDSAVYLCASSVGGGSSGSSETQYFGPGTRLLVL.

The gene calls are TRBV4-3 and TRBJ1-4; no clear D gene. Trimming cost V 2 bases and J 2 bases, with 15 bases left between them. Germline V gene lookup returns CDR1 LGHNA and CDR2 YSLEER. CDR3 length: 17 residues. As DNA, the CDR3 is TGCGCCAGCAGCCAAATCCATGGTTCGGGGACTAATGAAAAACTGTTTTTT. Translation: CASSQIHGSGTNEKLFF.

The CDR3 nucleotides are TGTGCCAGCAGCGAGCCCCTACAGGGGGCTTTCTCCTACGAGCAGTACTTC. Encoded protein: CASSEPLQGAFSYEQYF. V and J are TRBV7-2 and TRBJ2-7, with 9 bases matching TRBD1. V was clipped by 5 bases and J by 0 bases; unmatched bases: 11. This CDR3 is 17 amino acids long. Per germline, CDR1 SGHTA and CDR2 FQGNSA.

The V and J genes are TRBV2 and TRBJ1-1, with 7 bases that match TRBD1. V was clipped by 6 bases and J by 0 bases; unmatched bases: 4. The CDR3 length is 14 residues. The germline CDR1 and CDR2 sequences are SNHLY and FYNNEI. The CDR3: CASSRGVMNTEAFF. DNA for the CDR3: TGTGCCAGCAGCAGGGGGGTCATGAACACTGAAGCTTTCTTT.